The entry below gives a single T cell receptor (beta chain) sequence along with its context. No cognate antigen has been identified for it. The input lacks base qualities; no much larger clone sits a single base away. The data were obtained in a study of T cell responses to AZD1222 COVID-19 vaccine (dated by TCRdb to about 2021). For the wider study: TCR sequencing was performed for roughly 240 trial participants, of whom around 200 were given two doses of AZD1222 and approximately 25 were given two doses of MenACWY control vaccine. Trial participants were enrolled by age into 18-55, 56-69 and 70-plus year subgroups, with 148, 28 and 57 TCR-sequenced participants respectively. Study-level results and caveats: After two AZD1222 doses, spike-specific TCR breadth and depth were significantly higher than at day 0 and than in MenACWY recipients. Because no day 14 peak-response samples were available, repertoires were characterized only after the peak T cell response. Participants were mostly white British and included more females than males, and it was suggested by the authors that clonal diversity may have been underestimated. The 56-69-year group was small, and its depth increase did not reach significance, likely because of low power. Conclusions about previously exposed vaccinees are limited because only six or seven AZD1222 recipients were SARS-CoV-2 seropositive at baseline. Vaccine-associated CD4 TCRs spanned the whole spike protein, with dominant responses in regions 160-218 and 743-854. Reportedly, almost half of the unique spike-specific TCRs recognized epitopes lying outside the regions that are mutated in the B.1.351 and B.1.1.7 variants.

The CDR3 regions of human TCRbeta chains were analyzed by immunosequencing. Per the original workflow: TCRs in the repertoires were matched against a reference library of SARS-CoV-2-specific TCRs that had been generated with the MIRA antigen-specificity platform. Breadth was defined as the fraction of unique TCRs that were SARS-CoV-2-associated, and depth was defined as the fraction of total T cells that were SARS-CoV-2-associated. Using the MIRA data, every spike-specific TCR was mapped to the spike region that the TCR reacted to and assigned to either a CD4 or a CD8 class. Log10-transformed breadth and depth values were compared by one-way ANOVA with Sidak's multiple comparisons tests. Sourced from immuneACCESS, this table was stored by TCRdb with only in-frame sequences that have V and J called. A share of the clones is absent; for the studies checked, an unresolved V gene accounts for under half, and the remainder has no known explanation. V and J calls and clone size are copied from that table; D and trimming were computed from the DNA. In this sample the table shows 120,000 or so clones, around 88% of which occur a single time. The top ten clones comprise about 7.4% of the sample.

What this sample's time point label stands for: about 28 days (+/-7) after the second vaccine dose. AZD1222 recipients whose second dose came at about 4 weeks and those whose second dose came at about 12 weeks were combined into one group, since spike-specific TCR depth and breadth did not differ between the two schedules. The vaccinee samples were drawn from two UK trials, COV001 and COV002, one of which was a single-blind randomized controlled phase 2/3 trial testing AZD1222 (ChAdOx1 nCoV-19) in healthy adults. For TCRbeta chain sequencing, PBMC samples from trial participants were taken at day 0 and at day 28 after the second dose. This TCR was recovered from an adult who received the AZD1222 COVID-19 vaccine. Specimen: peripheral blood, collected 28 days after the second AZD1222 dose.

The DNA sequence reads TGTGCCTGGATAATAGCGGGGTATCACTACAATGAGCAGTTCTTC. The encoded protein is CAWIIAGYHYNEQFF. The chain links TRBV30 with TRBJ2-1, with 8 central nucleotides matching TRBD2. From the cysteine through the phenylalanine, the CDR3 covers 15 amino acids. Just CDR3 DNA is preserved here, 45 bases in frame from base 1. CDR1 is given as GTSNPN and CDR2 as SVGIG, both from the germline V gene (reference sequence). The germline V end is reduced by 4 bases and the J end by 3 bases; junction bases left unmatched: 8.